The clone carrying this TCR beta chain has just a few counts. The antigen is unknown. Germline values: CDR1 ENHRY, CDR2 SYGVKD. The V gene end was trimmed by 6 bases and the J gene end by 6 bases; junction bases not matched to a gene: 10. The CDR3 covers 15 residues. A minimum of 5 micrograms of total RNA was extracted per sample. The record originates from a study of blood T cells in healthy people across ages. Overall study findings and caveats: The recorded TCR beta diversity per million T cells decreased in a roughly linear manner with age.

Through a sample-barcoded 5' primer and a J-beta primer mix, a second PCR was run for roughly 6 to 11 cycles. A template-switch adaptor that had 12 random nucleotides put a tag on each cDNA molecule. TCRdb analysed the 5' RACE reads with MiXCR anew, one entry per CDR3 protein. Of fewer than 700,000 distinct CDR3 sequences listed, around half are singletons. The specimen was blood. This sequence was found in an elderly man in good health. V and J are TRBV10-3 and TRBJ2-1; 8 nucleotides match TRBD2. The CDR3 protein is CAIRGSGLVANEQFF. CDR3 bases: TGTGCCATCAGGGGTTCGGGACTAGTCGCCAATGAGCAGTTCTTC.